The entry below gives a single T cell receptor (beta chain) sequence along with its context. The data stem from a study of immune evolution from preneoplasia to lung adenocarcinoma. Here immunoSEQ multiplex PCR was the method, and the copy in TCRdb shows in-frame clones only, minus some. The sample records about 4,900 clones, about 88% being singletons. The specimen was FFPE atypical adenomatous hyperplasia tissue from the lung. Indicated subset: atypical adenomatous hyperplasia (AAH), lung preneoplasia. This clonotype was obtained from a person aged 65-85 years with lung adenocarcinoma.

The CDR3 coding sequence is TGCAGCGGAGCGGAACAGGGGGCCGGCGAGCAGTACTTC. Translating gives CSGAEQGAGEQYF. The V call is TRBV29-1, the J call TRBJ2-7, with 9 bases aligning to TRBD1. Germline V CDR1 and CDR2: SQVTM, ANQGSEA. Germline trimming cut 7 bases from V and 6 bases from J; bases unmatched to any gene: 10. CDR3 size: 13 residues.